These 24 T cell receptor beta chains originate from one sample sequenced in a study of early T cells in non-severe SARS-CoV-2 infection. TCRdb re-analysed the 5' RACE reads in MiXCR, keeping a single row per CDR3 protein. The profile covers roughly 80,000 distinct CDR3 sequences, with 15% to 20% appearing a single time and about 2.6% taken by the ten largest. The specimen sequenced was whole blood. The receptors stem from an adult who was a healthcare worker with PCR-confirmed SARS-CoV-2 infection or an uninfected control (not recorded which).

This sequence joins TRBV7-2 and TRBJ2-1; maybe TRBD2 (5 bases). Germline loops: CDR1 SGHTA, CDR2 FQGNSA. V lost 2 bases and J lost 6, with 8 bases in between. The CDR3 totals 13 residues. CDR3 protein: CASSLYRGNEQFF. CDR3 nucleotides: TGTGCCAGCAGCTTATATCGGGGCAATGAGCAGTTCTTC.

The sample holds many counts of this clonotype. The chain joins TRBV28 to TRBJ2-3; D is undetermined. Germline CDR1 reads MDHEN; CDR2 reads SYDVKM. V lost 5 bases and J lost 0, with 9 bases in between. This CDR3 has 14 amino acids. The CDR3 loop is CASSLVWSTDTQYF. The CDR3 DNA is TGTGCCAGCAGTCTGGTCTGGAGCACAGATACGCAGTATTTT.

CDR3: CSVAAPRTNYGYTF. DNA for the CDR3: TGCAGCGTTGCGGCCCCCCGGACCAACTATGGCTACACCTTC. This sequence joins TRBV29-1 and TRBJ1-2; D is unclear. V gave up 4 bases and J gave up 2 bases, with 14 bases separating them. Germline CDR1 is SQVTM and CDR2 is ANQGSEA. This CDR3 region has 14 residues.

In this sample, this clonotype turned up a few times. The chain recombines TRBV29-1 with TRBJ2-7, with TRBD2 matching over 13 bases. The V gene's germline CDR1 is SQVTM and CDR2 ANQGSEA. The CDR3 is made up of 14 amino acids. Germline trimming cut 6 bases from V and 6 bases from J; bases unmatched to any gene: 8. The CDR3 nucleotides read TGCAGCGTCTACACCGGGACTAGCGGGACCGAGCAGTACTTC. Translating gives CSVYTGTSGTEQYF.

This clonotype was counted between two and nine times. CDR3 loop: CASSIQGTLSTDTQYF. The CDR3 DNA follows: TGTGCCAGTAGTATCCAGGGGACTCTTAGCACAGATACGCAGTATTTT. This chain connects TRBV19 to TRBJ2-3; D may be TRBD1 or TRBD2 (6 bases each). This CDR3 region has 16 residues. Germline V lookup: CDR1 LNHDA, CDR2 SQIVND (reference sequence). V lost 3 bases and J lost 0, with 13 bases in between.

This clonotype was seen a handful of times. The V and J genes are TRBV6-2 or TRBV6-3 and TRBJ1-3; the match to TRBD1 covers 8 bases. This CDR3 region has 18 residues. Losses at the gene ends were 1 base for V and 8 bases for J; bases not matched to a gene: 16. The germline V gene has CDR1 MNHEY and CDR2 SVGEGT. The CDR3 DNA reads TGTGCCAGCAGTTACTACAACTCCGGGACAGGTTCACGGGACACCATATATTTT. Translating gives CASSYYNSGTGSRDTIYF.

This clonotype was found a few times. For the CDR3, the DNA is TGTGCCAGCGAAAACCCCGGGGAGCTGTTTTTT. Amino acid sequence: CASENPGELFF. This chain joins TRBV12-3 or TRBV12-4 and TRBJ2-2; D remains unclear. Between the trimmed V and J ends, which lost 8 bases and 6 bases, there was a span of 7 bases. CDR3 size: 11 residues.

V is TRBV5-4 and J is TRBJ2-7; 9 bases are a match to TRBD2. The germline gives CDR1 SGHNT, CDR2 YYREEE (reference sequence). This CDR3 is built from 15 residues. Trimming cost V 5 bases and J 0 bases; bases outside gene matches: 6. The CDR3 nucleotides read TGTGCCAGCAGTATGGGCGGGGGGGCCTCCTACGAGCAGTACTTC. It is translated as CASSMGGGASYEQYF. Full variable domain (rest looked up from reference TRBV5-4 and TRBJ2-7): ETGVTQSPTHLIKTRGQQVTLRCSSQSGHNTVSWYQQALGQGPQFIFQYYREEENGRGNFPPRFSGLQFPNYSSELNVNALELDDSALYLCASSMGGGASYEQYFGPGTRLTVT.

Remarks on this clonotype: A junction end diverges from the germline sequence, so it may reflect a read error. The chain uses TRBV25-1 and TRBJ2-7; 7 bases are shared with TRBD1. CDR1 and CDR2 (germline): MGHDK, SYGVNS. The length of the CDR3 is 14 residues. The chain's CDR3 is CVSSEAGGSYEQYF. Here the CDR3 DNA reads TGTGTCAGCAGTGAGGCAGGGGGCTCCTACGAGCAGTACTTC.

By its share, this clonotype is medium-sized. This chain uses TRBV6-1 with TRBJ1-2; D unclear. The CDR3 runs to 13 residues. CDR1 is MNHNS and CDR2 is SASEGT in the germline V gene. V was pared by 3 bases and J by 1 base, with 6 bases between. CDR3 coding DNA: TGTGCCAGCAGTGAGACCGTTAACTATGGCTACACCTTC. Translating gives CASSETVNYGYTF.

The chain uses TRBV20-1 and TRBJ2-3, with 12 bases aligning to TRBD2. This CDR3 has 19 amino acids. The V and J ends lost 8 bases and 1 base, in that order; junction bases with no gene match: 19. The germline V gene has CDR1 DFQATT and CDR2 SNEGSKA (reference sequence). The CDR3 DNA follows: TGCAGTCCGCTAGGTAGGCTAGCGGGAGGGCCTAATGGCACAGATACGCAGTATTTT. This translates into CSPLGRLAGGPNGTDTQYF.

This clonotype has a handful of counts. The gene calls are TRBV7-3 and TRBJ2-1; 8 bases align to TRBD2. With V trimmed by 2 bases and J by 15 bases, 15 bases remained unmatched. CDR1 is SGHTA, CDR2 FQGTGA, per germline. The CDR3 sequence is 15 residues long. The DNA for the CDR3 is TGTGCCAGCAGCTTACTCCCTAGCGGGTTAGGAAGACGGTTCTTC. Translation gives CASSLLPSGLGRRFF.

This clonotype was counted between two and nine times. The chain combines TRBV7-9 with TRBJ1-2; a possible D gene is TRBD1 (6 bases). This CDR3 contains 14 residues. Germline assignment: CDR1 SEHNR and CDR2 FQNEAQ (reference sequence). The V end lost 1 base, the J end lost 8 bases, and 14 bases lay between the germline ends. The CDR3 region is CASSLGGQAGGYTF. The CDR3 region has the DNA TGTGCCAGCAGCTTAGGGGGGCAAGCTGGAGGCTACACCTTC. The full variable domain, with the rest looked up from reference TRBV7-9 and TRBJ1-2, is DTGVSQNPRHKITKRGQNVTFRCDPISEHNRLYWYRQTLGQGPEFLTYFQNEAQLEKSRLLSDRFSAERPKGSFSTLEIQRTEQGDSAMYLCASSLGGQAGGYTFGSGTRLTVV.

This clonotype was counted between two and nine times. V usage is TRBV2 and J usage is TRBJ1-6; D gene unclear. CDR1 SNHLY and CDR2 FYNNEI come from the germline V gene. CDR3 size: 14 residues. The V gene lost 3 bases and the J gene lost 9 bases, with 12 bases spanning the gap. CDR3 loop: CASSDTGGSSPLHF. CDR3 sequence (DNA): TGTGCCAGCAGTGACACGGGAGGAAGTTCACCCCTCCACTTT.

This clonotype was recorded only once. CDR3 DNA sequence: TGTGCCAGCAGTTACGTCCCTGGACAGAACTCTGGAAACACCATATATTTT. Amino acid sequence: CASSYVPGQNSGNTIYF. The chain couples TRBV6-5 to TRBJ1-3, with D possibly being TRBD1 (6 bases). CDR3 length: 17 amino acids. The germline V and J ends were trimmed by 2 bases and 0 bases, with 14 bases remaining between them. Germline CDR1 is MNHEY and CDR2 is SVGAGI.

This clonotype appeared a few times. V and J are TRBV29-1 and TRBJ2-3, with D uncertain. The CDR3 is 13 residues long. The ends were cut back, 4 bases at V and 1 base at J, with 9 bases in the middle. Germline values: CDR1 SQVTM, CDR2 ANQGSEA. For the CDR3, the DNA is TGCAGCGTTGCGGGCAGCCGCACAGATACGCAGTATTTT. This codes for CSVAGSRTDTQYF.

V and J are TRBV11-2 and TRBJ2-7; D is possibly TRBD1 (5 bases). The V end lost 5 bases, the J end lost 6 bases, and 26 bases lay between the germline ends. The CDR3 covers 17 residues. Germline-derived CDR1 and CDR2 are SGHAT and FQNNGV. The CDR3 DNA reads as TGTGCCAGCAGCCCCGAAGAATTAACAGGTCGTAGGGGCGAGCAGTACTTC. Protein sequence: CASSPEELTGRRGEQYF. Combining the CDR3 with reference TRBV11-2 and TRBJ2-7 gives the whole variable domain EAGVAQSPRYKIIEKRQSVAFWCNPISGHATLYWYQQILGQGPKLLIQFQNNGVVDDSQLPKDRFSAERLKGVDSTLKIQPAKLEDSAVYLCASSPEELTGRRGEQYFGPGTRLTVT.

The V call is TRBV3-1, the J call TRBJ1-6; D is uncertain. There are 13 residues in the CDR3. Trimming shortened V by 1 base and J by 14 bases, and 12 bases separated the two germline ends. Germline values: CDR1 LGHDT, CDR2 YNNKEL (reference sequence). In DNA form, the CDR3 reads TGTGCCAGCAGCCAAGGGAGGAAAATATCCCTCCACTTT. Translated: CASSQGRKISLHF.

V usage is TRBV10-3 and J usage is TRBJ2-7; TRBD2 might be the D (5 bases). Between the trimmed V and J ends, which lost 7 bases and 0 bases, there was a span of 10 bases. The CDR3 is 13 residues long. From germline, CDR1 is ENHRY and CDR2 SYGVKD. CDR3 nucleotide sequence: TGTGCCATCAAGGAGGAGTACTCCTACGAGCAGTACTTC. Protein: CAIKEEYSYEQYF.

The chain has TRBV12-3 or TRBV12-4 and TRBJ2-6, with TRBD1 identical over 8 bases. The CDR3 is 17 residues long. V was clipped by 6 bases and J by 1 base; unmatched bases: 8. The CDR3 DNA follows: TGTGCCAGCAGGGAGGCAGGGGGCCCGTCTGGGGCCAACGTCCTGACTTTC. The encoded protein is CASREAGGPSGANVLTF.

This clonotype was found many times. The chain recombines TRBV19 with TRBJ1-4; D is unclear. Trimming cost V 3 bases and J 7 bases, with 12 bases left between them. Germline-derived CDR1 and CDR2 are LNHDA and SQIVND (reference sequence). CDR3 length: 14 residues. This CDR3 is CASSIGTAVEKLFF. The CDR3 coding sequence is TGTGCCAGTAGTATCGGAACCGCCGTTGAAAAACTGTTTTTT. Looking up the rest from reference TRBV19 and TRBJ1-4 gives the full variable domain: DGGITQSPKYLFRKEGQNVTLSCEQNLNHDAMYWYRQDPGQGLRLIYYSQIVNDFQKGDIAEGYSVSREKKESFPLTVTSAQKNPTAFYLCASSIGTAVEKLFFGSGTQLSVL.

A few counts support this clonotype. This sequence joins TRBV11-3 and TRBJ2-6, with 9 bases matching TRBD1. Trimming at V came to 4 bases and at J to 7 bases, leaving 8 bases not matched to a gene. The CDR3 totals 16 residues. The germline V gene encodes CDR1 SGHNT and CDR2 YENEEA. The CDR3: CASSSGQGVGANVLTF. Written as DNA, the CDR3 is TGTGCCAGCAGCTCGGGACAGGGTGTTGGAGCCAACGTCCTGACTTTC.

This clonotype has only a few counts. The gene calls are TRBV11-3 and TRBJ2-3; no reliable D call. V was pared by 6 bases and J by 9 bases, with 13 bases between. The CDR3 loop spans 12 amino acids. Germline V gives CDR1 SGHNT, CDR2 YENEEA. The CDR3: CASRFSPGTQYF. The CDR3 DNA reads TGTGCCAGCAGATTCTCCCCCGGAACGCAGTATTTT.

This clonotype was detected ten times or more. The J gene is TRBJ1-5, the V gene TRBV27; D is unresolved. From germline, CDR1 is MNHEY and CDR2 SMNVEV (reference sequence). V was cut by 5 bases and J by 0 bases, with 11 bases left in between. The CDR3 consists of 15 residues. The CDR3 reads CASSHGRDSNQPQHF. CDR3 DNA: TGTGCCAGCAGTCACGGACGGGATAGCAATCAGCCCCAGCATTTT.